The 2 T cell receptor beta chains in this list originate from one sample, sequenced in a study of blood T cell repertoires in COVID-19. The table came from immunoSEQ multiplex PCR; TCRdb's copy has only in-frame clones and leaves some out. Of approximately 140,000 clones in the sample, roughly 82% were seen once. The sequenced sample consisted of peripheral blood. These receptors originate from a man between 65 and 85 years old with acute or convalescent COVID-19.

CDR3: CASSSPSGRFSYEQYF. The CDR3 region has the DNA TGTGCCAGCAGCTCTCCTAGCGGGAGGTTCTCCTACGAGCAGTACTTC. The chain employs TRBV28 and TRBJ2-7, with 11 bases identical to TRBD2. Germline CDR1 MDHEN, CDR2 SYDVKM. V was clipped by 6 bases and J by 0 bases; unmatched bases: 7. This CDR3 is 16 amino acids long.

The chain has TRBV27 and TRBJ2-2; 8 bases align to TRBD2. CDR3 length equals 17 residues. Trimming at V came to 10 bases and at J to 4 bases, leaving 17 bases not matched to a gene. CDR1 is MNHEY and CDR2 is SMNVEV in the germline V gene (reference sequence). The CDR3 region has the DNA TGTGCCACCTCCAAGATGGGACTAGGAGAACGCACCGGGGAGCTGTTTTTT. Translation: CATSKMGLGERTGELFF.